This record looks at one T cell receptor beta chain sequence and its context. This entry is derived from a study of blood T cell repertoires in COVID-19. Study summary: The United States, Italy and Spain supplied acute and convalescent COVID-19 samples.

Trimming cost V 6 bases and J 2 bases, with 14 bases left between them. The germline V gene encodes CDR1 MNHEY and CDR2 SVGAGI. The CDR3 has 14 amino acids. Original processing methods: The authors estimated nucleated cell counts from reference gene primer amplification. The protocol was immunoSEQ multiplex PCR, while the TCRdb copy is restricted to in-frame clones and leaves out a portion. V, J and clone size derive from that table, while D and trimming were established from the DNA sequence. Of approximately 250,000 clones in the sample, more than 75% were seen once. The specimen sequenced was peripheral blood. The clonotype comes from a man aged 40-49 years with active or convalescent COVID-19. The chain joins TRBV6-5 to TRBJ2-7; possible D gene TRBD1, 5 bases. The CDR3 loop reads CASRDTLITYEQYF. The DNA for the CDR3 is TGTGCCAGCAGGGACACTCTGATTACCTACGAGCAGTACTTC.